Each of the 18 T cell receptor beta chains below was sequenced from the same sample in a study of T cell responses to AZD1222 COVID-19 vaccine. TCRdb's copy holds only in-frame clones and misses some; the assay was immunoSEQ multiplex PCR. Of under 110,000 clones listed, roughly 88% are singletons. Source: peripheral blood, taken on day 0 of AZD1222 vaccination. All receptors come from an adult in good health.

V gene TRBV4-2 combines with J gene TRBJ2-1; 11 positions match TRBD2. CDR1 LGHNA and CDR2 YNFKEQ come from the germline V gene. J lost 5 bases, V lost 4 bases, and 4 bases had no gene match. CDR3 length equals 15 residues. CDR3 nucleotide sequence: TGTGCCAGCAGCCCGAGTAGCGGGAGGGACAATGAGCAGTTCTTC. It is translated as CASSPSSGRDNEQFF.

This clone came up once. The V and J genes are TRBV9 and TRBJ2-1; 8 bases are shared with TRBD2. Unmatched junction bases numbered 0, after V lost 1 base and J lost 0 bases. The CDR3 is 15 amino acids. Germline CDR1 SGDLS, CDR2 YYNGEE. CDR3 sequence reads: CASSVSGSSYNEQFF. CDR3 DNA sequence: TGTGCCAGCAGCGTAAGCGGGAGCTCCTACAATGAGCAGTTCTTC.

In its sample, this clone was seen once. The chain has TRBV6-5 and TRBJ1-4, with D unclear. The CDR3 sequence is 13 residues long. Trimming took off 6 bases at V and 8 bases at J, with 13 bases between the two ends. The germline V gene encodes CDR1 MNHEY and CDR2 SVGAGI. The CDR3 loop is CASRPGLGEKLFF. The CDR3 bases are TGTGCCAGCAGGCCCGGACTTGGAGAAAAACTGTTTTTT.

This clone was detected once. The chain combines TRBV28 with TRBJ2-7; 7 positions match TRBD1. Germline values: CDR1 MDHEN, CDR2 SYDVKM. The CDR3 consists of 15 residues. J gave up 0 bases and V 4 bases, and 6 bases lay outside the gene matches. In DNA, the CDR3 is TGTGCCAGCAGTTCCGCCGGGACAGACTCCTACGAGCAGTACTTC. Amino acid sequence: CASSSAGTDSYEQYF.

This clone has only a few counts. The gene calls are TRBV28 and TRBJ1-5; no definite D call. Germline CDR1 is MDHEN and CDR2 is SYDVKM. This CDR3 is 13 amino acids long. V was cut by 7 bases and J by 7 bases, with 14 bases left in between. CDR3 DNA sequence: TGTGCCAGCACCTTAATTTCCCCCCAGCCCCAGCATTTT. Its protein is CASTLISPQPQHF.

This rearrangement joins TRBV4-3 to TRBJ1-1; D unresolved. V was cut by 0 bases and J by 0 bases, with 8 bases left in between. The CDR3 has 15 residues. Germline V CDR1 and CDR2: LGHNA, YSLEER. DNA of the CDR3: TGCGCCAGCAGCCAAGATCACGGGGTGAACACTGAAGCTTTCTTT. Amino acid sequence: CASSQDHGVNTEAFF.

As regards this clone: A read error is likely, as this CDR3 ends without the conserved phenylalanine or tryptophan. The DNA is omitted, as the CDR3 cannot be located on it reliably, and the CDR3 follows TCRdb's listing. The chain carries TRBV14 and TRBJ1-1; no DNA check was done on the table's D call, TRBD1. The CDR3 is 14 residues long, counting both termini. CDR1 is SGHDN and CDR2 is FVKESK in the germline V gene. CDR3: CASSQLAGWNTESL.

The CDR3 sequence: CASSLGDRGHPEKLFF. The CDR3 DNA sequence: TGCGCCAGCAGCTTGGGGGACAGGGGTCATCCGGAAAAACTGTTTTTT. The V gene is TRBV5-1, the J gene TRBJ1-4; 10 bases are shared with TRBD1. This CDR3 comprises 16 residues. Per germline, CDR1 SGHRS and CDR2 YFSETQ. Trimming removed 0 bases from V and 8 bases from J; junction bases left unmatched: 7.

In this sample, this clone turned up once. The chain employs TRBV12-2 and TRBJ1-1. TRBV12-2 is assigned pseudogene status. The CDR3 is 15 amino acids. The CDR3 sequence: CASRFTMGRGTEAFF. The CDR3 region has the DNA TGTGCAAGTCGCTTCACGATGGGGAGGGGGACTGAAGCTTTCTTT.

The genes are TRBV5-4 and TRBJ2-2; tentative D call: TRBD1 (6 bases). V was clipped by 0 bases and J by 4 bases, with 13 bases between them. Germline CDR1 SGHNT, CDR2 YYREEE (reference sequence). The CDR3 runs 16 residues. CDR3 sequence reads: CASSLEGVRATGELFF. In DNA, the CDR3 is TGTGCCAGCAGCTTGGAGGGGGTCCGGGCCACCGGGGAGCTGTTTTTT.

The chain has TRBV11-3 and TRBJ1-3; 7 nucleotides align to TRBD1. The CDR3 has 13 amino acids. After removal of 5 bases from V and 4 bases from J, the junction contained 2 bases not matched to a gene. CDR1 and CDR2 from the germline V gene are SGHNT and YENEEA. As DNA, the CDR3 is TGTGCCAGCAGCACAGGGGCCGGAAACACCATATATTTT. This sequence encodes CASSTGAGNTIYF.

In its sample, this clone was seen a few times. The chain combines TRBV18 with TRBJ1-2, with TRBD1 matching 9 bases. After removal of 2 bases from V and 4 bases from J, the junction contained 2 bases not matched to a gene. The CDR3 has 14 residues. Per germline, CDR1 KGHSH and CDR2 LQKENI. CDR3 sequence reads: CASSPADRGYGYTF. The CDR3 coding sequence is TGTGCCAGCTCACCAGCGGACAGGGGCTATGGCTACACCTTC.

This CDR3 is CAGAGASGTETGELFF. The CDR3 nucleotides read TGCGCCGGCGCCGGGGCTAGCGGGACCGAAACCGGGGAGCTGTTTTTT. The V gene is TRBV10-2, the J gene TRBJ2-2; 9 nucleotides line up with TRBD2. CDR3 length: 16 amino acids. In germline, CDR1 is WSHSY, CDR2 SAAADI. V lost 11 bases to trimming and J lost 5 bases; unmatched junction nucleotides: 15.

This chain uses TRBV4-2 with TRBJ2-7; D may be TRBD1 (7 bases). The CDR3 is made up of 15 amino acids. The V end lost 0 bases, the J end lost 2 bases, and 11 bases lay between the germline ends. Germline V lookup: CDR1 LGHNA, CDR2 YNFKEQ. CDR3 in DNA: TGTGCCAGCAGCCAAGACACAGGGGAGGCCTACGAGCAGTACTTC. Residues: CASSQDTGEAYEQYF.

The V gene is TRBV7-9, the J gene TRBJ1-6; the D is unclear. The CDR3 runs to 17 residues. V gave up 3 bases and J gave up 0 bases, with 12 bases separating them. Germline V gives CDR1 SEHNR, CDR2 FQNEAQ (reference sequence). In nucleotides, the CDR3 is TGTGCCAGCAGCTTGGACGGCCCGAGCTCCTATAATTCACCCCTCCACTTT. It translates to CASSLDGPSSYNSPLHF.

The V gene is TRBV7-3, the J gene TRBJ1-1; 8 nucleotides match TRBD1. Germline CDR1 and CDR2: SGHTA and FQGTGA. This CDR3 has 14 amino acids. With V trimmed by 4 bases and J by 4 bases, 5 bases remained unmatched. CDR3 nucleotides: TGTGCCAGCAGCTCACAGGGGGGTACCACTGAAGCTTTCTTT. Translating gives CASSSQGGTTEAFF.

This rearrangement joins TRBV2 to TRBJ1-3; D remains unclear. The V end was cut by 5 bases, the J end by 0 bases, with 8 bases between. Per germline, CDR1 SNHLY and CDR2 FYNNEI. The CDR3 is 14 amino acids. The CDR3 region is CASSFLGSGNTIYF. The DNA of the CDR3 is TGTGCCAGCAGTTTCCTGGGCTCTGGAAACACCATATATTTT.

The chain combines TRBV9 with TRBJ1-5; D uncertain. Trimming removed 0 bases at V and 7 bases at J, with 11 bases between. Germline V gene lookup returns CDR1 SGDLS and CDR2 YYNGEE. This CDR3 spans 14 amino acids. CDR3 coding DNA: TGTGCCAGCAGCGTAGACGGGGTATACCAGCCCCAGCATTTT. Its translation: CASSVDGVYQPQHF.